This T cell receptor beta chain is drawn from a study of blood T cell repertoires in COVID-19. In the study overall: The United States, Italy and Spain supplied acute and convalescent COVID-19 samples.

There are 14 residues in the CDR3. Germline loops: CDR1 MNHEY, CDR2 SMNVEV (reference sequence). V dropped 3 bases and J dropped 8; count of bases not matched to a gene: 6. TCRdb keeps only in-frame clones here, not all; method: immunoSEQ multiplex PCR. The sample has around 290,000 clones, approximately 86% seen once. This clone came up a few times. The V gene is TRBV27, the J gene TRBJ1-4; 7 nucleotides agree with TRBD1. The sequencing input was peripheral blood. The receptor's source is a woman aged 70-85 years with COVID-19, enrolled during active disease. Here the CDR3 reads CASSFGRGDEKLFF. The CDR3 nucleotides are TGTGCCAGCAGTTTCGGCAGGGGGGACGAAAAACTGTTTTTT.